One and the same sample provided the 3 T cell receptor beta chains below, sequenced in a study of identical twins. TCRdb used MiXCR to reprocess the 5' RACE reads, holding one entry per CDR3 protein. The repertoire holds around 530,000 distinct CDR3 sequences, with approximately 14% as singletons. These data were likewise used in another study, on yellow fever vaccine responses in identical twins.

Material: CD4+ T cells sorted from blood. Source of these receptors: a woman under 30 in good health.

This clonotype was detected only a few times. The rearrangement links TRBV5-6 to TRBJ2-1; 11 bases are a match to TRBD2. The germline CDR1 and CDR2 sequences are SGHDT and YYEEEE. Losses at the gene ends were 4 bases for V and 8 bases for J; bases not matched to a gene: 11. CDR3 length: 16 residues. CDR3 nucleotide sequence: TGTGCCAGCAGCCCATACCTCACTAGCGGGAGCTATGAGCAGTTCTTC. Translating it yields CASSPYLTSGSYEQFF.

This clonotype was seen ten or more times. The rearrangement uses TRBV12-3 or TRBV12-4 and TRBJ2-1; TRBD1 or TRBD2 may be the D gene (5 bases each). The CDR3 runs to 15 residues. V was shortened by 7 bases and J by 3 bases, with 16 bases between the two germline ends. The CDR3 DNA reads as TGTGCCAGCAAAGTAGCCGGGACCAACTACAATGAGCAGTTCTTC. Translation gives CASKVAGTNYNEQFF.

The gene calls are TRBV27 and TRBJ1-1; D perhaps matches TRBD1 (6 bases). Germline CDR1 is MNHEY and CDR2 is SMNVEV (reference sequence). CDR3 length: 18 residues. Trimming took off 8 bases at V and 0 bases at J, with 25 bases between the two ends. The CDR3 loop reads CASGPGGGARSMNTEAFF. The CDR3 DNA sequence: TGTGCCAGCGGACCTGGGGGGGGCGCGAGGTCCATGAACACTGAAGCTTTCTTT.